These T cell receptor beta chains were read from a single sample in a study of blood T cell repertoires in COVID-19. Assay: immunoSEQ multiplex PCR; the TCRdb copy retains only in-frame clones and omits some. The sample lists 350,000 to 500,000 clones; roughly 89% were seen once. The sequencing input was peripheral blood. Receptors originate from a man in his late teens or twenties with COVID-19, enrolled during active disease. CDR3s include the opening cysteine and the closing phenylalanine or tryptophan.

V,CDR3
TRBV2,CASRRTGADYGYTF
TRBV21-1,CASSKYGGTGRDEKLFF
TRBV29-1,CSVARRMNTEAFF
TRBV5-4,CASSLKQGDYGYTF
TRBV18,CASSPSASGEETQYF
TRBV7-9,CASSLASTGNGETQYF
TRBV27,CASSLRGTSEHYEQYF
TRBV18,CASSPLASGSDEQYF
TRBV3-1/TRBV3-2,CASSQDLRVGGYTF
TRBV19,CASSRDRELTYEQYF
TRBV30,CAWSPTGSEQFF
TRBV27,CASSKYRGDSYEQYF
TRBV11-3,CASSTSSGGELFF
TRBV24-1,CATSGQGARQPQHF
TRBV25-1,CASSGLGQGNSGANVLTF
TRBV5-1,CASSQGQGGEKLFF
TRBV6-5,CASSYKAGNKLFF
TRBV30,CAWSATYRDEQYF
TRBV7-9,CAETPPLAGDGANVLTF
TRBV11-2,CASSSSPNQPQHF
TRBV11-2,CASRPGTSKYTGELFF
TRBV5-1,CASSLEAGGTDTQYF
TRBV9,CASSPAVGGNSPLHF
TRBV5-1,CASSNLDRETQYF
TRBV12-3/TRBV12-4,CASSFSREATQYF
TRBV6-5,CASRKLAGNTGELFF
TRBV6-4,CASRSGREGEQFF
TRBV6-6,CASSPFNYNEQFF
TRBV7-9,CASSFLSWGINEQFF
TRBV18,CASTTGAPKNTEAFF
TRBV6-1,CASSDPSLAGVSTDTQYF
TRBV27,CASSFTGLTGELFF
TRBV7-3,CASSLGGRWTDTQYF
TRBV3-1/TRBV3-2,CASSKTLLAGAYEQYF
TRBV6-5,CASSMRYSGANVLTF
TRBV3-1/TRBV3-2,CASSQVRLLAGGPDTQYF
TRBV18,CASSLTGTTFSYEQYF
TRBV3-1/TRBV3-2,CASTPRPPQGVYDNEQFF
TRBV9,CASREGQMAPYEQYF
TRBV7-8,CASSYRGLAGTGELFF
TRBV15,CATSRTGGGTDTQYF
TRBV29-1,CSVRRGGADTQYF
TRBV5-6,CASSPGWSYNSPLHF
TRBV24-1,CATSDHTSDVDNEQFF
TRBV2,CAGATRGGNSPLHF
TRBV24-1,CATSDNTGYTF
TRBV5-4,CASTTSGADTQYF
TRBV18,CASSRSRGRGTDTQYF
TRBV6-5,CASQTGDQPQHF
TRBV3-1/TRBV3-2,CASNPQGAGGNAGELFF
TRBV7-9,CASSFVAGGFEQFF
TRBV12-3/TRBV12-4,CASSLREMPQHF
TRBV5-4,CASSPTAGGTDTQYF
TRBV2,CASMQGRTYNEQFF
TRBV20-1,CSARERTEAFF